The rows below give T cell receptor beta chains drawn from one sample of a study of control samples from healthy donors and cancer patients. Repertoires were generated with immunoSEQ multiplex PCR, while TCRdb's copy carries only in-frame clones and drops some. The profile shows about 58,000 clones, around 87% of them singletons. The material sequenced was PBMCs. The receptors stem from a woman aged 55-69 years with lung cancer. Both conserved end residues are part of each CDR3. The D gene is left open where the match is weak. Where a row states a size, it is once, few, many or the class of an expanded clone; other rows omit it.

TRBV3-1/TRBV3-2	TRBD2	TRBJ2-1	NA	CASSRPGLVYNEQFF	TGTGCCAGCAGCCGTCCGGGACTAGTCTACAATGAGCAGTTCTTC
TRBV6-1	NA	TRBJ1-3	NA	CASSDPTRDSGNTIYF	TGTGCCAGCAGTGATCCCACAAGGGACTCTGGAAACACCATATATTTT
TRBV19	NA	TRBJ1-5	NA	CASSPGFQAINQPQHF	TGTGCCAGTAGTCCGGGGTTTCAGGCTATCAATCAGCCCCAGCATTTT
TRBV28	NA	TRBJ2-5	NA	CASNGGVRETQYF	TGTGCCAGCAATGGGGGCGTGAGGGAGACCCAGTACTTC
TRBV7-9	NA	TRBJ1-1	once	CASSRWSGPGTEAFF	TGTGCCAGCAGCAGGTGGTCGGGGCCGGGGACTGAAGCTTTCTTT
TRBV18	NA	TRBJ1-1	NA	CASSPSTQNTEAFF	TGTGCCAGCTCACCTTCCACACAGAACACTGAAGCTTTCTTT
TRBV29-1	TRBD2	TRBJ2-3	NA	CSVVMAGGGVTDTQYF	TGCAGCGTTGTTATGGCGGGAGGGGGGGTCACAGATACGCAGTATTTT
TRBV7-8	NA	TRBJ1-6	NA	CASSPGAGPNQALHF	TGTGCCAGCAGCCCCGGGGCAGGCCCTAACCAGGCCCTCCACTTT
TRBV7-7	TRBD2	TRBJ2-3	NA	CASSLGGARTDTQYF	TGTGCCAGCAGCTTGGGAGGGGCTCGCACAGATACGCAGTATTTT
TRBV29-1	NA	TRBJ2-3	NA	CSGGTAATDTQYF	TGCAGCGGAGGGACCGCGGCAACAGATACGCAGTATTTT
TRBV5-4	NA	TRBJ1-3	NA	CASSLGGISGNTIYF	TGTGCCAGCAGCTTGGGCGGGATCTCTGGAAACACCATATATTTT
TRBV7-2	NA	TRBJ2-2	few	CASSSLGWGTTGELFF	TGTGCCAGCAGCTCATTAGGATGGGGGACCACCGGGGAGCTGTTTTTT
TRBV5-1	NA	TRBJ2-5	NA	CASSSTPSETQYF	TGCGCCAGCAGCTCAACCCCAAGCGAGACCCAGTACTTC
TRBV5-6	TRBD1	TRBJ2-7	NA	CASSPFPGTGYEQYF	TGTGCCAGCAGCCCATTCCCCGGGACAGGGTACGAGCAGTACTTC
TRBV6-5	NA	TRBJ2-3	NA	CASSETSSDTQYF	TGTGCCAGCAGCGAGACTAGTTCAGATACGCAGTATTTT
TRBV16	NA	TRBJ1-3	NA	CASSQSPDSGNTIYF	TGTGCCAGCAGCCAATCACCAGACTCTGGAAACACCATATATTTT
TRBV4-2	NA	TRBJ1-1	few	CASSQDIETEAFF	TGTGCCAGCAGCCAAGATATAGAAACTGAAGCTTTCTTT
TRBV15	TRBD2	TRBJ2-4	NA	CATSREIAGGENIQYF	TGTGCCACCAGCAGAGAGATAGCGGGAGGAGAAAACATTCAGTACTTC
TRBV7-2	NA	TRBJ2-1	NA	CASSLITINNEQFF	TGTGCCAGCAGCTTAATAACTATAAACAATGAGCAGTTCTTC
TRBV7-2	NA	TRBJ1-3	once	CASSPVWRGGNTIYF	TGTGCCAGCAGCCCCGTCTGGAGGGGTGGAAACACCATATATTTT
TRBV11-2	NA	TRBJ1-2	NA	CASSPSGLAGGGYTF	TGTGCCAGCAGCCCGTCCGGGCTGGCGGGGGGTGGCTACACCTTC
TRBV7-8	NA	TRBJ1-5	few	CASSLVQDSNQPQHF	TGTGCCAGCAGCTTAGTCCAGGATAGCAATCAGCCCCAGCATTTT
TRBV30	TRBD1	TRBJ1-6	NA	CAWEGQVNSPLHF	TGTGCCTGGGAGGGACAGGTGAATTCACCCCTCCACTTT
TRBV27	NA	TRBJ2-1	NA	CASSYWVSNEQFF	TGTGCCAGCAGTTACTGGGTATCGAATGAGCAGTTCTTC
TRBV5-1	TRBD1	TRBJ2-5	NA	CASSLQDREETQYF	TGCGCCAGCAGCCTCCAGGACAGGGAGGAGACCCAGTACTTC
TRBV9	NA	TRBJ1-1	once	CASSVEGGRTEAFF	TGTGCCAGCAGCGTAGAGGGGGGGCGGACTGAAGCTTTCTTT
TRBV6-2/TRBV6-3	NA	TRBJ1-3	NA	CASSYGPIQTGNTIYF	TGTGCCAGCAGTTACGGTCCAATACAAACTGGAAACACCATATATTTT
TRBV4-1	NA	TRBJ1-6	NA	CASSQAPSQNWALHF	TGCGCCAGCAGCCAAGCCCCCTCCCAGAATTGGGCCCTCCACTTT
TRBV4-2	NA	TRBJ2-2	NA	CASSQDSSMGRTGELFF	TGTGCCAGCAGCCAAGATTCTAGCATGGGGAGGACCGGGGAGCTGTTTTTT
TRBV5-4	NA	TRBJ1-2	NA	CASSLSQGNRGYTF	TGTGCCAGCAGCTTATCTCAGGGAAACCGTGGCTACACCTTC
TRBV3-1/TRBV3-2	NA	TRBJ1-4	NA	CASKEGAAPEKLFF	TGTGCCAGCAAAGAAGGGGCAGCTCCTGAAAAACTGTTTTTT
TRBV30	NA	TRBJ1-1	few	CAWSLSVRPFDAEAFF	TGTGCCTGGAGTCTATCAGTACGGCCCTTTGACGCTGAAGCTTTCTTT
TRBV6-5	NA	TRBJ2-1	NA	CASSRGDGEQFF	TGTGCCAGCAGCAGAGGGGATGGTGAGCAGTTCTTC
TRBV2	TRBD1	TRBJ1-6	few	CASGDSSYNSPLHF	TGTGCCAGCGGGGACAGCTCCTATAATTCACCCCTCCACTTT
TRBV2	NA	TRBJ1-4	NA	CASRRQAGPSNEKLFF	TGTGCCAGCAGGAGACAGGCAGGGCCCTCTAATGAAAAACTGTTTTTT
TRBV4-1	TRBD2	TRBJ2-7	NA	CASSQLASGRSYEQYF	TGCGCCAGCAGCCAATTAGCTAGCGGGAGGAGCTACGAGCAGTACTTC
TRBV2	TRBD1	TRBJ1-2	NA	CASSEGRGYGYTF	TGTGCCAGCAGTGAAGGCAGGGGGTATGGCTACACCTTC
TRBV2	NA	TRBJ1-2	few	CASSELGPLYGYTF	TGTGCCAGCAGTGAACTAGGGCCTCTCTATGGCTACACCTTC
TRBV6-1	NA	TRBJ1-1	few	CASSEEVAGVSEAFF	TGTGCCAGCAGTGAAGAGGTAGCAGGGGTAAGTGAAGCTTTCTTT
TRBV9	TRBD1	TRBJ1-1	NA	CASSVGPGQKTWNTEAFF	TGTGCCAGCAGCGTAGGCCCGGGACAGAAGACCTGGAACACTGAAGCTTTCTTT
TRBV4-2	NA	TRBJ2-3	few	CASRLGDFHTDTQYF	TGTGCCAGCAGGCTAGGGGACTTTCACACAGATACGCAGTATTTT
TRBV6-5	TRBD1	TRBJ1-1	NA	CASSKPQGVSAEAFF	TGTGCCAGCAGCAAGCCTCAGGGGGTGAGCGCTGAAGCTTTCTTT
TRBV5-1	NA	TRBJ1-2	NA	CASSLEGRGDRGYTF	TGCGCCAGCAGCTTGGAGGGCAGGGGAGATCGTGGCTACACCTTC
TRBV6-6	TRBD1	TRBJ1-2	NA	CASRPPDRGNYGYTF	TGTGCCAGCAGACCACCCGACAGGGGGAACTATGGCTACACCTTC
TRBV6-6	NA	TRBJ1-5	NA	CASSYSTPGQPQHF	TGTGCCAGCAGTTACTCAACGCCGGGTCAGCCCCAGCATTTT